The rows below give T cell receptor beta chains drawn from one sample of a study of a mutant IDH1 vaccine in newly diagnosed glioma. Their target antigens are unknown. This table comes from immunoSEQ multiplex PCR, and its TCRdb copy is limited to in-frame clones, with some not included. The table shows around 57,000 clones, with about 88% occurring only once. The specimen was PBMCs, collected from a glioma patient whose treatment included an IDH1 peptide vaccine. The receptors derive from a man aged 40-50 years with glioma. The CDR3 runs from the conserved cysteine through the conserved F or W. D genes are given only for firm matches. Not every row has a clone size; where given, it reads once, few, many or a size class.

. TRBJ1-6 TRBV4-2 . CASSQEGTEIDSPLHF TGTGCCAGCAGCCAAGAGGGGACGGAGATAGATTCACCCCTCCACTTT
. TRBJ1-4 TRBV11-2 . CASTPGGQGFEKLFF TGTGCCAGCACCCCCGGGGGGCAGGGGTTTGAAAAACTGTTTTTT
. TRBJ1-4 TRBV5-5 . CASSLGQKGEKLFF TGTGCCAGCAGCTTGGGCCAGAAAGGGGAAAAACTGTTTTTT
. TRBJ2-5 TRBV18 . CASSPPFYQETQYF TGTGCCAGCTCGCCCCCTTTCTACCAAGAGACCCAGTACTTC
. TRBJ1-1 TRBV7-6 . CASSPTGLNTEAFF TGTGCCAGCAGCCCGACGGGGTTGAACACTGAAGCTTTCTTT
. TRBJ1-1 TRBV2 . CASSGTRDGEAFF TGTGCCAGCAGTGGAACCCGGGACGGTGAAGCTTTCTTT
. TRBJ2-1 TRBV5-4 once CASSLKGVHNEQFF TGTGCCAGCAGCTTGAAAGGGGTCCACAATGAGCAGTTCTTC
. TRBJ1-4 TRBV30 . CAWDSFEGEKLFF TGTGCCTGGGACAGCTTCGAGGGCGAAAAACTGTTTTTT
TRBD2 TRBJ2-1 TRBV10-3 once CAISESGLTSGRGEFF TGTGCCATCAGTGAGTCGGGACTGACTAGCGGGAGAGGGGAGTTCTTC
. TRBJ1-4 TRBV14 . CASSRGMGEKLFF TGTGCCAGCAGCCGGGGAATGGGTGAAAAACTGTTTTTT
. TRBJ1-1 TRBV9 . CASSVNPSNTEAFF TGTGCCAGCAGCGTAAACCCCTCGAACACTGAAGCTTTCTTT
TRBD2 TRBJ2-3 TRBV5-1 . CASSPVASGGTDTQYF TGCGCCAGCAGCCCTGTGGCTAGCGGGGGCACAGATACGCAGTATTTT
. TRBJ2-7 TRBV6-5 . CASSNGAEQYF TGTGCCAGCAGCAATGGGGCCGAGCAGTACTTC
TRBD1 TRBJ1-4 TRBV28 . CASSLRGQGQEKLFF TGTGCCAGCAGTTTACGAGGACAGGGTCAGGAAAAACTGTTTTTT
TRBD1 TRBJ2-7 TRBV7-8 . CASSPRDRGKTGLYEQYF TGTGCCAGCAGCCCCCGGGACAGGGGAAAAACGGGGCTCTACGAGCAGTACTTC
TRBD2 TRBJ2-1 TRBV9 few CASSDLLAGGPWEQFF TGTGCCAGCAGCGATTTACTAGCGGGGGGGCCGTGGGAGCAGTTCTTC
. TRBJ2-7 TRBV9 . CASSVATGPYEQYF TGTGCCAGCAGCGTAGCTACAGGTCCCTACGAGCAGTACTTC
. TRBJ2-3 TRBV4-2 . CASSQAHSLSTDTQYF TGTGCCAGCAGCCAAGCGCACTCCTTAAGCACAGATACGCAGTATTTT
TRBD1 TRBJ2-2 TRBV5-1 . CASRDTGTDTGELFF TGCGCCAGCAGAGATACCGGGACAGACACCGGGGAGCTGTTTTTT
TRBD1 TRBJ1-3 TRBV7-9 . CASSLGGQGMSDTIYF TGTGCCAGCAGCTTAGGCGGACAGGGGATGTCGGACACCATATATTTT
. TRBJ2-3 TRBV4-2 . CASSQVILRASTDTQYF TGTGCCAGCAGCCAAGTGATTCTCAGGGCAAGCACAGATACGCAGTATTTT
. TRBJ1-6 TRBV7-8 . CASSSDTLGSPLHF TGTGCCAGCAGCTCCGACACACTGGGTTCACCCCTCCACTTT
TRBD1 TRBJ2-2 TRBV4-3 once CASSQDGRGPGELFF TGCGCCAGCAGCCAAGATGGTAGGGGGCCCGGGGAGCTGTTTTTT
. TRBJ2-6 TRBV14 . CASSQLSGANVLTF TGTGCCAGCAGCCAACTCTCTGGGGCCAACGTCCTGACTTTC
. TRBJ1-1 TRBV18 . CASSPFGGEAFF TGTGCCAGCTCACCATTCGGTGGTGAAGCTTTCTTT
. TRBJ1-1 TRBV5-1 . CASSLDTYTEAFF TGCGCCAGCAGCTTGGACACCTACACTGAAGCTTTCTTT
. TRBJ1-1 TRBV28 . CASTIRGSIEAFF TGTGCCAGCACCATTCGGGGGTCGATTGAAGCTTTCTTT
. TRBJ2-4 TRBV28 . CASSFGPADIQYF TGTGCCAGCAGTTTTGGGCCAGCGGACATTCAGTACTTC